One sample yielded the 16 T cell receptor beta chains listed below, sequenced in a study of shared clonotypes between healthy human individuals. TCRdb's table, derived via immunoSEQ multiplex PCR, lists solely in-frame clones and lacks some. The data contain about 2.4 million clones, roughly 93% of them seen just once; the ten biggest clones take up more than 0.35%. Sequenced sample: naive CD4+ T cells from PBMCs. Noted subset: CD45RA+ positively selected. The receptors were sampled from a man between 18 and 35 years old in good health. Some clones in this sample may be carry-over from other donors' samples.

V usage is TRBV11-2 and J usage is TRBJ2-1, with 10 bases lining up with TRBD2. The CDR3 extends over 16 amino acids. Germline trimming cut 5 bases from V and 6 bases from J; bases unmatched to any gene: 10. Germline values: CDR1 SGHAT, CDR2 FQNNGV. CDR3 amino acids: CASSPPQAGGGNEQFF. DNA for the CDR3: TGTGCCAGCAGCCCACCCCAAGCGGGAGGGGGCAATGAGCAGTTCTTC.

The V gene is TRBV5-4, the J gene TRBJ2-2; TRBD2 matches at 13 bases. Germline CDR1 and CDR2: SGHNT and YYREEE (reference sequence). Trimming took 2 bases from V and 7 from J; bases not matched to a gene: 5. The CDR3 has 16 residues. CDR3 loop: CASSLRTSGRIGELFF. The DNA for the CDR3 is TGTGCCAGCAGCTTAAGGACTAGCGGGAGAATCGGGGAGCTGTTTTTT.

The genes are TRBV30 and TRBJ2-4, with 7 bases identical to TRBD1. Germline V gives CDR1 GTSNPN, CDR2 SVGIG (reference sequence). V shed 0 bases and J 0 bases; nucleotides not matched to a gene: 11. There are 18 residues in the CDR3. The CDR3 DNA reads as TGTGCCTGGAGTGTTGACAGGGTCTCTCGGGAAGCCAAAAACATTCAGTACTTC. Amino acid sequence: CAWSVDRVSREAKNIQYF.

The chain is built from TRBV30 and TRBJ2-5, with D tentatively TRBD1 or TRBD2 (5 bases each). TRBJ2-7 explains the end of the DNA better; the J call may be wrong. Germline assignment: CDR1 GTSNPN and CDR2 SVGIG (reference sequence). This CDR3 comprises 15 residues. This chain's CDR3 is CAWSVKHNWGPEQYF. In DNA form, the CDR3 reads TGTGCCTGGAGTGTAAAACACAACTGGGGACCCGAGCAGTACTTC.

This sequence joins TRBV28 and TRBJ1-1; D is uncertain. Germline values: CDR1 MDHEN, CDR2 SYDVKM. V was trimmed by 11 bases and J by 0 bases, leaving 13 bases between them. CDR3 length: 13 amino acids. The chain's CDR3 is CAGTGGMNTEAFF. The CDR3, as DNA: TGTGCCGGAACGGGAGGGATGAACACTGAAGCTTTCTTT.

The chain combines TRBV7-2 with TRBJ1-2; D gene ambiguous. Looked up from germline, CDR1 is SGHTA and CDR2 is FQGNSA. This CDR3 region has 13 residues. V was pared by 3 bases and J by 7 bases, with 12 bases between. For the CDR3, the DNA is TGTGCCAGCAGCTTGCGGTTTGACTCTGGCTACACCTTC. It codes for CASSLRFDSGYTF.

The rearrangement uses TRBV19 and TRBJ2-2, with a weak D call TRBD2 (6 bases). Germline-derived CDR1 and CDR2 are LNHDA and SQIVND (reference sequence). The CDR3 is 16 residues long. V was shortened by 5 bases and J by 3 bases, with 16 bases between the two germline ends. CDR3 sequence (DNA): TGTGCCAGTAGTCCTCAGGGAGGAGCACACACCGGGGAGCTGTTTTTT. This translates into CASSPQGGAHTGELFF.

The chain recombines TRBV30 with TRBJ2-5, with D unclear. The CDR3 has 15 amino acids. The V gene lost 0 bases and the J gene lost 1 base, with 12 bases spanning the gap. Germline values: CDR1 GTSNPN, CDR2 SVGIG (reference sequence). Here the CDR3 DNA reads TGTGCCTGGAGTGTACTGCGATATCCCCAAGAGACCCAGTACTTC. Encoded protein: CAWSVLRYPQETQYF.

The V and J genes are TRBV28 and TRBJ2-5; D perhaps matches TRBD1 (6 bases). Trimming shortened V by 6 bases and J by 9 bases, and 20 bases separated the two germline ends. Germline V gene sequence: CDR1 MDHEN, CDR2 SYDVKM. The length of the CDR3 is 14 residues. CDR3 protein: CASRLGGGASSQYF. The CDR3 region has the DNA TGTGCCAGCAGGTTAGGTGGGGGCGCAAGTTCCCAGTACTTC.

This chain uses TRBV6-6 with TRBJ1-2; 9 bases are shared with TRBD1. Germline-derived CDR1 and CDR2 are MNHNY and SVGAGI (reference sequence). V gave up 6 bases and J gave up 4 bases; unmatched junction bases: 12. The CDR3 loop spans 16 amino acids. The CDR3 region is CASRPGQGLPPYGYTF. In DNA form, the CDR3 reads TGTGCCAGCAGACCGGGACAGGGACTTCCTCCCTATGGCTACACCTTC.

The chain has TRBV7-3 and TRBJ1-2, with D unclear. The CDR3 contains 15 residues. V was shortened by 3 bases and J by 1 base, with 12 bases between the two germline ends. The germline CDR1 and CDR2 sequences are SGHTA and FQGTGA. CDR3 protein: CASSLTGGFNYGYTF. In DNA form, the CDR3 reads TGTGCCAGCAGCTTGACTGGCGGATTTAACTATGGCTACACCTTC.

V and J are TRBV19 and TRBJ1-1, with a weak D call TRBD1 (5 bases). There are 11 residues in the CDR3. CDR1 LNHDA and CDR2 SQIVND come from the germline V gene (reference sequence). V was clipped by 1 base and J by 11 bases, with 8 bases between them. Written as DNA, the CDR3 is TGTGCCAGTAGTATAGGGGGGAGGGCTTTCTTT. As protein: CASSIGGRAFF.

The chain carries TRBV5-1 and TRBJ2-1, with TRBD1 matching 8 bases. CDR3 length equals 14 residues. The junction had 5 bases not matched to a gene; V was cut back by 4 bases and J by 5 bases. The germline gives CDR1 SGHRS, CDR2 YFSETQ. CDR3 region: CASSTMTGDNEQFF. For the CDR3, the DNA is TGCGCCAGCAGCACCATGACAGGGGACAATGAGCAGTTCTTC.

The V call is TRBV6-5, the J call TRBJ1-5; no clear D. The germline V and J ends were trimmed by 3 bases and 6 bases, with 9 bases remaining between them. Germline CDR1 MNHEY, CDR2 SVGAGI. CDR3 size: 13 residues. CDR3: CASSYTAGQPQHF. CDR3 DNA: TGTGCCAGCAGTTATACCGCCGGTCAGCCCCAGCATTTT.

The rearrangement uses TRBV14 and TRBJ2-1, with 7 bases identical to TRBD2. This CDR3 is built from 17 residues. J gave up 5 bases and V 0 bases, and 10 bases lay outside the gene matches. Germline CDR1 is SGHDN and CDR2 is FVKESK. CDR3 in DNA: TGTGCCAGCAGCCAAGAATGGCGGGCCGGGAGGAACAATGAGCAGTTCTTC. Translation: CASSQEWRAGRNNEQFF.

The J gene is TRBJ2-1, the V gene TRBV5-1, with TRBD2 matching 7 bases. CDR3 size: 14 residues. V gave up 3 bases and J gave up 8 bases; unmatched junction bases: 8. From germline, CDR1 is SGHRS and CDR2 YFSETQ. In DNA, the CDR3 is TGCGCCAGCAGCTATAGGACGGGGGGTGATGAGCAGTTCTTC. Translating gives CASSYRTGGDEQFF.